This T cell receptor (beta chain) was captured in a study of T-cell reconstitution after alpha-beta-depleted transplantation in children. Study-level findings and limits: Roughly two months post-transplant, alpha-beta T cells reportedly originated from several hundred graft clones that had expanded. TCRbeta diversity was high at day 60 in some patients (a result of surviving recipient T cells and thymic progenitors).

This clonotype was seen many times. The antigen is undetermined. Germline V gene lookup returns CDR1 LNHDA and CDR2 SQIVND (reference sequence). V was clipped by 3 bases and J by 7 bases, with 13 bases between them. The CDR3 extends over 14 amino acids. This sample's TCRbeta library carried unique molecular identifier barcodes. Each CDR3 protein gets one entry after TCRdb re-called the PCR reads with MiXCR. The sample contains some 200,000 distinct CDR3 sequences, approximately 10% of which appear only once. Sequencing was performed on PBMCs, taken before TCRalphabeta/CD19-depleted stem cell transplant. This clonotype originated in a child in the first two years of life with acute myeloid leukemia, due to receive a stem cell transplant. V usage is TRBV19 and J usage is TRBJ1-5; no definite D call. This chain's CDR3 is CASSIWAQGQPQHF. The DNA of the CDR3 is TGTGCCAGTAGTATCTGGGCACAAGGGCAGCCCCAGCATTTT.